This TCR beta chain was sequenced in a study of beta chain features in type 1 diabetes. Germline V gives CDR1 SGHNT, CDR2 YYREEE (reference sequence). The CDR3 contains 14 residues. The V end lost 0 bases, the J end lost 5 bases, and 11 bases lay between the germline ends. Study-level findings and limits: Within patients, naive, central memory and Treg TCRB repertoires seemed more similar than within healthy donors. A pattern of fewer insertions and more deletions at VDJ junctions was seen in type 1 diabetes patients.

Expressed TCRB transcripts got sequenced, as all isolated RNA was reverse transcribed. The assay was immunoSEQ multiplex PCR, and TCRdb's table has in-frame clones only and misses some. This table holds 450,000 to 550,000 clones, approximately 30% found once. As to this clone: The antigen is undetermined.

The receptor's source is a man aged 18 to 29 in good health. The sample taken for sequencing was naive CD4+ T cells from blood. The chain combines TRBV5-4 with TRBJ2-5, with D hard to call. The CDR3 is CASSLVASGETQYF. CDR3 bases: TGTGCCAGCAGCTTGGTGGCTTCTGGGGAGACCCAGTACTTC. The variable domain in full, completed from reference TRBV5-4 and TRBJ2-5, reads ETGVTQSPTHLIKTRGQQVTLRCSSQSGHNTVSWYQQALGQGPQFIFQYYREEENGRGNFPPRFSGLQFPNYSSELNVNALELDDSALYLCASSLVASGETQYFGPGTRLLVL.